This TCR beta chain was documented in a study of cytomegalovirus exposure and HLA in healthy donors. In its sample, this clone was seen a few times. Between the trimmed V and J ends, which lost 5 bases and 0 bases, there was a span of 13 bases. CDR1 LNHDA and CDR2 SQIVND come from the germline V gene (reference sequence). The CDR3 sequence is 16 residues long. Amplification used 60 Vbeta primers and 13 Jbeta primers. Repertoires were generated with immunoSEQ multiplex PCR, while TCRdb's copy carries only in-frame clones and drops some. This sample has tens of thousands of clones, with around 76% found just once.

This clonotype was sampled from a man under 40 in good health and CMV-seropositive. Sequences were obtained from PBMCs. The chain is built from TRBV19 and TRBJ1-4; D not certain. Here the CDR3 DNA reads TGTGCCAGTAGTGACGGCAGGACTGCAACTAATGAAAAACTGTTTTTT. Residues: CASSDGRTATNEKLFF.